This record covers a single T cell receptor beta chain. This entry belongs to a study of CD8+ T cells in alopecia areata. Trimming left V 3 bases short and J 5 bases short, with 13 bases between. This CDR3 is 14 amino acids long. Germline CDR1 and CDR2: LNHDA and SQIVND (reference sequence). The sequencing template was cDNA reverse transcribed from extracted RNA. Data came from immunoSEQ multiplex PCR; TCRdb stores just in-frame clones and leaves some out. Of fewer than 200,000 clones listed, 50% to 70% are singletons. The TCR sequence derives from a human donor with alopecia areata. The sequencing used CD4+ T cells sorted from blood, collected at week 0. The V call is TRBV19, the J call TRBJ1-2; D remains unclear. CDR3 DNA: TGTGCCAGTAGTATTGCAGGATGGAGGTATGGCTACACCTTC. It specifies CASSIAGWRYGYTF. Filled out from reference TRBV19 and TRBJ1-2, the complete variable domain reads DGGITQSPKYLFRKEGQNVTLSCEQNLNHDAMYWYRQDPGQGLRLIYYSQIVNDFQKGDIAEGYSVSREKKESFPLTVTSAQKNPTAFYLCASSIAGWRYGYTFGSGTRLTVV.